The source of this T cell receptor beta chain is a study of shared clonotypes between healthy human individuals. J gave up 7 bases and V 4 bases, and 9 bases lay outside the gene matches. CDR1 is LNHDA and CDR2 is SQIVND in the germline V gene (reference sequence). This CDR3 region has 14 residues. Clones were sequenced by immunoSEQ multiplex PCR, and TCRdb holds only the in-frame ones, with some missing. There are fewer than 400,000 clones in the sample; around 72% occur only once, and 10% lies in the top ten. The chain couples TRBV19 to TRBJ1-2, with 7 bases fitting TRBD1. Sequenced material: memory CD4+ T cells sorted from blood. Noted subset: CD45RA-negative fraction. The origin of this receptor is a man younger than 45 in good health. The CDR3 reads CASSTRTGEGGYTF. The CDR3, as DNA: TGTGCCAGTAGTACGCGGACAGGCGAAGGTGGCTACACCTTC.